Each of the 31 T cell receptor beta chains below was sequenced from the same sample in a study of blood T cell repertoires in COVID-19. The repertoire was sequenced with immunoSEQ multiplex PCR; TCRdb's copy has only in-frame clones and lacks some. The table records about 220,000 clones, around 87% of them present only once. Sequencing was done on a sample of peripheral blood. All receptors come from a woman between 25 and 40 years old who had recovered from COVID-19.

The J gene is TRBJ2-3, the V gene TRBV5-6; 7 bases fit TRBD2. Per germline, CDR1 SGHDT and CDR2 YYEEEE. V was pared by 4 bases and J by 2 bases, with 10 bases of the junction left unmatched. The CDR3 is 16 residues long. DNA for the CDR3: TGTGCCAGCAGCATAGTAACTGGGGGGGTCACAGATACGCAGTATTTT. It encodes CASSIVTGGVTDTQYF.

The chain employs TRBV5-1 and TRBJ2-3; TRBD1 agrees at 7 bases. The CDR3 runs 14 residues. V gave up 5 bases and J gave up 2 bases; unmatched junction bases: 5. CDR1 and CDR2 (germline): SGHRS, YFSETQ. This CDR3 reads CASSGDSPTDTQYF. Here the CDR3 DNA reads TGCGCCAGCAGTGGGGACAGCCCCACAGATACGCAGTATTTT.

CDR3 coding DNA: TGTGCCAGCAGCCCGACTTCAGGGGAAAATGAAAAACTGTTTTTT. As protein: CASSPTSGENEKLFF. The chain joins TRBV9 to TRBJ1-4, with D possibly TRBD1 on 6 matching bases. The germline V gene has CDR1 SGDLS and CDR2 YYNGEE. Deletions cut 4 bases from V and 5 bases from J, with 15 bases between. This CDR3 comprises 15 residues.

The chain employs TRBV29-1 and TRBJ2-1; the match to TRBD2 covers 8 bases. Germline V gene data show CDR1 as SQVTM and CDR2 as ANQGSEA. The CDR3 sequence is 14 residues long. The trim removed 7 bases at V and 10 bases at J, leaving 15 bases unmatched. CDR3: CSALGVAGPREQFF. CDR3 coding DNA: TGCAGCGCCCTCGGGGTAGCGGGGCCAAGGGAGCAGTTCTTC.

This clone turned up a few times. A far larger clone is off by one base, so a read error is likely. This chain joins TRBV12-3 or TRBV12-4 and TRBJ2-7, with D possibly TRBD2 on 6 matching bases. Trimming took off 3 bases at V and 3 bases at J, with 9 bases between the two ends. The CDR3 length is 13 residues. The chain's CDR3 is CASSLGSGYEQYF. The CDR3 coding sequence is TGTGCCAGCAGTTTGGGTAGCGGCTACGAGCAGTACTTC.

The V call is TRBV24-1, the J call TRBJ2-7, with TRBD2 matching over 12 bases. The germline CDR1 and CDR2 sequences are KGHDR and SFDVKD. The CDR3 contains 15 residues. The V gene end was trimmed by 2 bases and the J gene end by 5 bases; junction bases not matched to a gene: 3. Here the CDR3 reads CATSDSTSGGNEQYF. Written as DNA, the CDR3 is TGTGCCACCAGTGATTCTACTAGCGGGGGGAACGAGCAGTACTTC.

This sequence joins TRBV27 and TRBJ2-2; 8 bases align to TRBD1. This CDR3 comprises 18 residues. J gave up 2 bases and V 3 bases, and 11 bases lay outside the gene matches. Germline CDR1 is MNHEY and CDR2 is SMNVEV (reference sequence). The CDR3, as DNA: TGTGCCAGCAGTTTTAATGGGTTCAGGGGGCTTAACACCGGGGAGCTGTTTTTT. The encoded protein is CASSFNGFRGLNTGELFF.

The chain carries TRBV11-2 and TRBJ1-6, with TRBD1 as a possible D gene (5 bases). Germline values: CDR1 SGHAT, CDR2 FQNNGV. The V end was cut by 5 bases, the J end by 8 bases, with 16 bases between. This CDR3 is built from 15 residues. In DNA, the CDR3 is TGTGCCAGCAGCCCCCTCGGGAGGGGAGATTCACCCCTCCACTTT. Translation: CASSPLGRGDSPLHF.

V usage is TRBV11-2 and J usage is TRBJ1-2, with 11 nucleotides matching TRBD1. The CDR3 is 14 amino acids. Germline CDR1 and CDR2: SGHAT and FQNNGV. V lost 5 bases and J lost 5; bases outside the gene matches: 4. In DNA, the CDR3 is TGTGCCAGCAGCCCGGGGACAGGGGGGTATGGCTACACCTTC. Translated: CASSPGTGGYGYTF.

This clone was detected a few times. The J gene is TRBJ2-7, the V gene TRBV18; TRBD2 agrees at 10 bases. J gave up 5 bases and V 1 base, and 8 bases lay outside the gene matches. The CDR3 contains 16 residues. In germline, CDR1 is KGHSH, CDR2 LQKENI. CDR3 in DNA: TGTGCCAGCTCACCACAGCGGCCTAGCGGGGGTAACGAGCAGTACTTC. Its translation is CASSPQRPSGGNEQYF.

The chain couples TRBV19 to TRBJ2-1; 10 bases line up with TRBD2. CDR3 length: 15 residues. Trimming removed 4 bases from V and 7 bases from J; junction bases left unmatched: 7. The germline CDR1 and CDR2 sequences are LNHDA and SQIVND (reference sequence). CDR3 sequence reads: CASSSSGGARNEQFF. For the CDR3, the DNA is TGTGCCAGTAGTAGCAGCGGGGGGGCTCGTAATGAGCAGTTCTTC.

CDR3 nucleotides: TGTGCCAGCAGCGTAGAAGCAGGGCCCTATGGCTACACCTTC. This gives the protein CASSVEAGPYGYTF. The chain has TRBV9 and TRBJ1-2, with TRBD1 as a possible D gene (5 bases). Trimming left V 0 bases short and J 4 bases short, with 10 bases between. Germline CDR1 reads SGDLS; CDR2 reads YYNGEE. CDR3 length: 14 residues.

A word on this clone: The same CDR3 is also encoded by other DNA sequences in this sample. This chain connects TRBV4-1 to TRBJ2-3, with a possible D match to TRBD1 (5 bases). Trimming cost V 3 bases and J 1 base, with 11 bases left between them. CDR1 is MGHRA and CDR2 is YSYEKL in the germline V gene. This CDR3 is built from 15 residues. The CDR3: CASSQGRAGTDTQYF. The CDR3 coding sequence is TGCGCCAGCAGCCAGGGCAGGGCAGGCACAGATACGCAGTATTTT.

The chain employs TRBV27 and TRBJ2-3; no definite D call. Germline CDR1 MNHEY, CDR2 SMNVEV (reference sequence). This CDR3 comprises 21 residues. The V gene lost 2 bases and the J gene lost 0 bases, with 27 bases spanning the gap. CDR3 region: CASSLIRVSSEAIGSTDTQYF. The CDR3 DNA reads TGTGCCAGCAGTTTAATCCGGGTTTCGAGCGAGGCGATTGGAAGCACAGATACGCAGTATTTT.

The chain employs TRBV19 and TRBJ1-6; D ambiguous. V lost 6 bases and J lost 10, with 16 bases in between. Germline V gene lookup returns CDR1 LNHDA and CDR2 SQIVND (reference sequence). The CDR3 has 14 residues. CDR3 in DNA: TGTGCCAGTAGGGCCGGGAATATTGGCTCACCCCTCCACTTT. Residues: CASRAGNIGSPLHF.

The chain has TRBV7-8 and TRBJ1-3, with D possibly TRBD1 on 6 matching bases. Germline CDR1 and CDR2: SGHVS and FQNEAQ. This CDR3 is 20 amino acids long. V lost 2 bases and J lost 0, with 23 bases in between. The CDR3 reads CASSLIRGRQDLSSGNTIYF. In DNA, the CDR3 is TGTGCCAGCAGCTTAATTCGGGGTCGACAGGACCTAAGCTCTGGAAACACCATATATTTT.

The V call is TRBV4-3, the J call TRBJ1-2; no definite D call. CDR1 LGHNA and CDR2 YSLEER come from the germline V gene. V was trimmed by 4 bases and J by 8 bases, leaving 8 bases between them. There are 11 residues in the CDR3. The CDR3 DNA reads TGCGCCAGCAGCCGAGGAGGCGGCTACACCTTC. It specifies CASSRGGGYTF.

The chain uses TRBV4-3 and TRBJ1-3; 11 bases match TRBD1. Germline V gene sequence: CDR1 LGHNA, CDR2 YSLEER. Germline trimming cut 1 base from V and 10 bases from J; bases unmatched to any gene: 6. This CDR3 comprises 15 residues. CDR3 sequence reads: CASSQVPGQGGTIYF. In DNA form, the CDR3 reads TGCGCCAGCAGCCAAGTACCGGGACAGGGGGGAACCATATATTTT.

This clone was seen repeatedly, ten times or more. This chain's CDR3 is CASSQPTSGGYEQYF. CDR3 in DNA: TGTGCCAGCAGTCAACCGACTAGCGGGGGCTACGAGCAGTACTTC. The chain is built from TRBV2 and TRBJ2-7; 12 bases are shared with TRBD2. The germline V gene encodes CDR1 SNHLY and CDR2 FYNNEI. V shed 5 bases, J shed 3 bases, and the junction held 5 bases outside the gene matches. The CDR3 covers 15 residues.

The J gene is TRBJ2-1, the V gene TRBV6-6, with D tentatively TRBD2 (6 bases). Germline values: CDR1 MNHNY, CDR2 SVGAGI (reference sequence). The CDR3 is 15 residues long. V was cut by 4 bases and J by 4 bases, with 14 bases left in between. The CDR3 DNA sequence: TGTGCCAGCAGTTTAGGGGCTAGCGCGTACAATGAGCAGTTCTTC. It encodes CASSLGASAYNEQFF.

This clone was recorded only once. The V gene is TRBV7-2, the J gene TRBJ2-7; 9 bases are a match to TRBD2. This CDR3 is 14 amino acids long. J gave up 7 bases and V 1 base, and 5 bases lay outside the gene matches. The V gene's germline CDR1 is SGHTA and CDR2 FQGNSA. This CDR3 reads CASSLGTSVLEQYF. The DNA for the CDR3 is TGTGCCAGCAGCTTAGGGACTAGCGTGCTTGAGCAGTACTTC.

The V gene is TRBV3-1 (or the pseudogene TRBV3-2), the J gene TRBJ2-3, with D maybe TRBD2 (6 bases). Germline loops: CDR1 LGHDT, CDR2 YNNKEL (reference sequence). The CDR3 covers 17 residues. Trimming stripped 3 bases from V and 0 bases from J, with 16 bases between. In DNA, the CDR3 is TGTGCCAGCAGCCATGGCGCCGGAGGGGAAAGCACAGATACGCAGTATTTT. This sequence encodes CASSHGAGGESTDTQYF.

The chain couples TRBV6-2 or TRBV6-3 to TRBJ2-2; the D is unclear. V was cut by 1 base and J by 1 base, with 4 bases left in between. The CDR3 is made up of 14 amino acids. Germline assignment: CDR1 MNHEY and CDR2 SVGEGT. In nucleotides, the CDR3 is TGTGCCAGCAGTTACTTGAGGAACACCGGGGAGCTGTTTTTT. It encodes CASSYLRNTGELFF.

This rearrangement joins TRBV5-3 to TRBJ1-3, with 9 bases lining up with TRBD1. Being an ORF, TRBV5-3 has a function that is uncertain. CDR3 length: 16 amino acids. Trimming cost V 4 bases and J 4 bases; bases outside gene matches: 9. The CDR3, as DNA: TGTGCCAGAAGCCCACATAATGGGACAGGGGGAAACACCATATATTTT. Encoded protein: CARSPHNGTGGNTIYF.

The chain joins TRBV7-8 to TRBJ1-3; D gene ambiguous. CDR3 length equals 15 residues. V lost 8 bases and J lost 2, with 16 bases in between. Germline CDR1 reads SGHVS; CDR2 reads FQNEAQ. CDR3 in DNA: TGTGCCAGCCTCGACCCGGGATCCACTGGAAACACCATATATTTT. This translates into CASLDPGSTGNTIYF.

The rearrangement links TRBV6-5 to TRBJ2-5, with D maybe TRBD2 (7 bases). The CDR3 runs 15 residues. The germline CDR1 and CDR2 sequences are MNHEY and SVGAGI. V gave up 8 bases and J gave up 5 bases, with 21 bases separating them. The CDR3 nucleotides are TGTGCCAGCTCAAACTCTCGGGGGGCTGGGGAGACCCAGTACTTC. Translation gives CASSNSRGAGETQYF.

V usage is TRBV6-2 or TRBV6-3 and J usage is TRBJ2-7; 11 bases map to TRBD2. The CDR3 length is 15 residues. Trimming removed 6 bases from V and 7 bases from J; junction bases left unmatched: 11. The germline V gene encodes CDR1 MNHEY and CDR2 SVGEGT. CDR3 nucleotide sequence: TGTGCCAGCAGCTATAGCGGGGGGGCCTTAGAGGAGCAGTACTTC. Translation gives CASSYSGGALEEQYF.

The table lists this clone with a count of one. This chain joins TRBV7-6 and TRBJ2-7; D may be TRBD2 (6 bases). V shed 3 bases and J shed 0 bases, with 30 bases lying between them. The CDR3 runs to 21 residues. In germline, CDR1 is SGHVS, CDR2 FNYEAQ. The CDR3 DNA sequence: TGTGCCAGCAGCTTCTGGGACGGGGAAGTCGCGGGGCCTAACTTCTCCTACGAGCAGTACTTC. It yields the protein CASSFWDGEVAGPNFSYEQYF.

The rearrangement links TRBV3-1 (or the pseudogene TRBV3-2) to TRBJ2-4; 9 positions match TRBD2. Germline V gene sequence: CDR1 LGHDT, CDR2 YNNKEL (reference sequence). Trimming removed 6 bases from V and 2 bases from J; junction bases left unmatched: 17. The CDR3 consists of 19 residues. The CDR3 DNA reads TGTGCCAGCAGACTCACGGCGGCTTGGCTAGCGGGGTCCAAAAACATTCAGTACTTC. This codes for CASRLTAAWLAGSKNIQYF.

The rearrangement links TRBV13 to TRBJ2-7; D ambiguous. V was cut by 4 bases and J by 4 bases, with 29 bases left in between. This CDR3 has 19 residues. The V gene's germline CDR1 is PRHDT and CDR2 FYEKMQ (reference sequence). The CDR3 is CASSSKVSPARWSEYEQYF. The CDR3 DNA follows: TGTGCCAGCAGCTCTAAGGTGAGTCCAGCCCGATGGAGTGAGTACGAGCAGTACTTC.

This clone was found a few times. V gene TRBV2 combines with J gene TRBJ1-2, with D possibly being TRBD1 (5 bases). V was cut by 8 bases and J by 2 bases, with 12 bases left in between. CDR3 length: 13 residues. The V gene's germline CDR1 is SNHLY and CDR2 FYNNEI. The CDR3 reads CASHRDRNYGYTF. CDR3 bases: TGTGCCAGCCACCGAGACAGAAACTATGGCTACACCTTC. Full variable domain (missing parts from reference TRBV2 and TRBJ1-2): EPEVTQTPSHQVTQMGQEVILRCVPISNHLYFYWYRQILGQKVEFLVSFYNNEISEKSEIFDDQFSVERPDGSNFTLKIRSTKLEDSAMYFCASHRDRNYGYTFGSGTRLTVV.